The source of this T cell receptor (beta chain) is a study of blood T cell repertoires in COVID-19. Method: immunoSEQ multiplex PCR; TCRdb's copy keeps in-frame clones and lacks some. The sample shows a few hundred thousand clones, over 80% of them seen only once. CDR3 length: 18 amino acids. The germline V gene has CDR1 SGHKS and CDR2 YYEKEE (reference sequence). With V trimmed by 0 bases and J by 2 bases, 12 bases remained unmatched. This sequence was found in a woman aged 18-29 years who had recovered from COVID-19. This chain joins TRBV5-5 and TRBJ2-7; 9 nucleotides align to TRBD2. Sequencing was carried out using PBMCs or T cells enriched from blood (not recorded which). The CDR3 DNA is TGTGCCAGCAGCTTGGACCGGGGGCTAGCGGGGCTCGCCTACGAGCAGTACTTC. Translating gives CASSLDRGLAGLAYEQYF.